This is a list of T cell receptor beta chains from one sample in a study of blood T cell repertoires in COVID-19. Only in-frame clones appear in the TCRdb table, and some are missing; sequencing was by immunoSEQ multiplex PCR. The sample consists of approximately 440,000 clones, approximately 90% of them appearing once. Sample: PBMCs or T cells enriched from blood (not recorded which). Receptor source: a young woman who had recovered from COVID-19. The CDR3 runs from the conserved cysteine through the conserved F or W. The D gene is left open where the match is weak. The listing skips clone size in some rows; elsewhere it reads once, few, many or a size class.

clone size,J gene,D gene,V gene,CDR3 protein,CDR3 DNA
-,TRBJ2-3,TRBD2,TRBV7-2,CASSYLAGGGTDTQYF,TGTGCCAGCAGCTACCTAGCGGGGGGGGGCACAGATACGCAGTATTTT
-,TRBJ1-2,-,TRBV7-9,CASSSSEGNYGYTF,TGTGCCAGCAGCTCCTCGGAGGGGAACTATGGCTACACCTTC
-,TRBJ1-5,-,TRBV21-1,CASSKEQDRGQYSNQPQHF,TGTGCCAGCAGCAAGGAACAAGACAGGGGACAATATAGCAATCAGCCCCAGCATTTT
-,TRBJ1-6,-,TRBV19,CASSHLQGSGSPLHF,TGTGCCAGTAGTCACCTACAGGGCAGTGGGTCACCCCTCCACTTT
-,TRBJ2-5,TRBD2,TRBV19,CASEKAGGQETQYF,TGTGCCAGCGAAAAAGCGGGGGGACAAGAGACCCAGTACTTC
-,TRBJ2-2,TRBD1,TRBV4-2,CASSLDRGTGGELFF,TGTGCCAGCAGCCTGGACAGGGGGACAGGCGGGGAGCTGTTTTTT
-,TRBJ2-1,TRBD1,TRBV5-1,CASRDATGPYNEQFF,TGCGCCAGCCGTGACGCGACAGGGCCCTACAATGAGCAGTTCTTC
-,TRBJ2-3,TRBD2,TRBV5-5,CASSPSGGRFTDTQYF,TGTGCCAGCAGCCCTAGCGGGGGCCGGTTCACAGATACGCAGTATTTT
-,TRBJ2-2,-,TRBV5-1,CASSPYRTATTGELFF,TGCGCCAGCAGCCCCTACAGGACAGCTACTACCGGGGAGCTGTTTTTT
-,TRBJ2-5,TRBD2,TRBV28,CATGLSRGTWTSGEETQYF,TGTGCTACCGGTCTGTCCCGAGGCACGTGGACTAGCGGAGAAGAGACCCAGTACTTC
-,TRBJ2-7,-,TRBV2,CASSESGSEQYF,TGTGCCAGCAGTGAGAGTGGGAGCGAGCAGTACTTC
-,TRBJ1-2,-,TRBV3-1/TRBV3-2,CASSQDLTDYGYTF,TGTGCCAGCAGCCAAGATTTAACAGACTATGGCTACACCTTC
once,TRBJ1-5,-,TRBV18,CASSPYLGTQPQHF,TGTGCCAGCTCACCGTATCTTGGCACCCAGCCCCAGCATTTT
-,TRBJ1-2,-,TRBV5-5,CASSLEATGHGYTF,TGTGCCAGCAGCTTGGAAGCCACAGGCCATGGCTACACCTTC
-,TRBJ1-1,-,TRBV2,CASRGLGGRIEAFF,TGTGCCAGCAGGGGGCTAGGGGGTCGGATTGAAGCTTTCTTT
-,TRBJ1-1,TRBD1,TRBV11-2,CASSPQGDSAEAFF,TGTGCCAGCAGCCCCCAGGGGGATAGTGCTGAAGCTTTCTTT
-,TRBJ1-1,-,TRBV30,CAWSGQFNTEAFF,TGTGCCTGGAGTGGGCAGTTCAACACTGAAGCTTTCTTT
few,TRBJ1-1,-,TRBV5-6,CASSFLSHGDTEAFF,TGTGCCAGCAGCTTTCTGTCCCACGGGGACACTGAAGCTTTCTTT
few,TRBJ1-1,TRBD1,TRBV5-5,CASSLAPGQSVNTEAFF,TGTGCCAGCAGCTTGGCACCGGGACAGAGCGTGAACACTGAAGCTTTCTTT
-,TRBJ2-1,TRBD1,TRBV6-5,CASTRGFNNEQFF,TGTGCCAGCACCAGGGGGTTTAACAATGAGCAGTTCTTC
-,TRBJ1-6,-,TRBV19,CASSPTGNYNSPLHF,TGTGCCAGTAGTCCGACGGGAAATTATAATTCACCCCTCCACTTT
-,TRBJ1-2,-,TRBV5-4,CAVGGVPSLYGYTF,TGTGCCGTAGGGGGGGTCCCCTCACTCTATGGCTACACCTTC
-,TRBJ1-1,-,TRBV7-6,CASSPGRNTEAFF,TGTGCCAGCAGCCCGGGTCGGAACACTGAAGCTTTCTTT
-,TRBJ1-6,-,TRBV7-9,CASSSAGGTLHF,TGTGCCAGCAGCTCAGCCGGAGGAACCCTCCACTTT
-,TRBJ1-5,TRBD1,TRBV4-1,CASSHPGQGGQPQHF,TGCGCCAGCAGCCATCCCGGACAGGGAGGACAGCCCCAGCATTTT
-,TRBJ2-3,TRBD2,TRBV2,CASSARLAGLTDTQYF,TGTGCCAGCAGTGCCCGACTAGCGGGACTCACAGATACGCAGTATTTT
-,TRBJ2-1,TRBD2,TRBV6-5,CASSPSGSSYNEQFF,TGTGCCAGCAGTCCTAGCGGCAGCTCCTACAATGAGCAGTTCTTC
-,TRBJ2-1,TRBD2,TRBV11-3,CASSPSKGLANNEQFF,TGTGCCAGCAGCCCCTCGAAGGGACTAGCTAACAATGAGCAGTTCTTC
many,TRBJ2-1,-,TRBV19,CASSIQQNNEQFF,TGTGCCAGTAGTATTCAACAGAACAATGAGCAGTTCTTC
-,TRBJ2-3,-,TRBV2,CASSTGRTDTQYF,TGTGCCAGCAGCACAGGGAGAACAGATACGCAGTATTTT
once,TRBJ1-6,TRBD1,TRBV4-1,CASSSMDRGYNSPLHF,TGCGCCAGCAGCTCCATGGACAGGGGTTATAATTCACCCCTCCACTTT
-,TRBJ2-5,TRBD2,TRBV24-1,CATSATAGGGETQYF,TGTGCCACCAGTGCAACAGCGGGGGGAGGGGAGACCCAGTACTTC
-,TRBJ2-5,TRBD1,TRBV11-2,CASTLDRQETQYF,TGTGCCAGCACCCTGGACAGGCAAGAGACCCAGTACTTC
-,TRBJ2-3,TRBD1,TRBV12-5,CASTGGLVADTQYF,TGTGCCTCGACAGGGGGCCTGGTGGCAGATACGCAGTATTTT
-,TRBJ1-4,TRBD1,TRBV18,CASSHRIWDRPNEKLFF,TGTGCCAGCTCTCACCGGATCTGGGACAGGCCCAATGAAAAACTGTTTTTT
-,TRBJ2-3,TRBD2,TRBV11-2,CASTVGLALTDTQYF,TGTGCCAGCACCGTAGGACTAGCTCTGACGGATACGCAGTATTTT
-,TRBJ1-1,-,TRBV7-2,CASSLMGRPTEAFF,TGTGCCAGCAGCCTCATGGGCAGACCCACTGAAGCTTTCTTT
-,TRBJ2-3,-,TRBV15,CATGGNRMGDTQYF,TGTGCCACCGGAGGGAATCGGATGGGAGATACGCAGTATTTT
-,TRBJ1-5,TRBD1,TRBV2,CASGGQGGYQPQHF,TGTGCCAGCGGGGGACAGGGGGGATATCAGCCCCAGCATTTT
-,TRBJ2-7,-,TRBV2,CASSLIQETYEQYF,TGTGCCAGCAGCCTTATACAGGAAACCTACGAGCAGTACTTC
-,TRBJ1-4,-,TRBV19,CASSSYGQANEKLFF,TGTGCCAGTAGTTCCTATGGGCAGGCTAATGAAAAACTGTTTTTT
-,TRBJ1-1,-,TRBV2,CASSEPPGGDTEAFF,TGTGCCAGCAGTGAGCCTCCCGGGGGAGACACTGAAGCTTTCTTT
few,TRBJ1-3,TRBD1,TRBV4-1,CASSYRQGSGNTIYF,TGCGCCAGCAGCTATAGACAGGGGTCTGGAAACACCATATATTTT
-,TRBJ2-5,TRBD2,TRBV5-1,CASQLRGGVEETQYF,TGCGCCAGCCAGCTCCGGGGGGGCGTTGAAGAGACCCAGTACTTC
-,TRBJ2-7,TRBD2,TRBV6-5,CASSYSGSGEGYEQYF,TGTGCCAGCAGTTACTCCGGGAGCGGGGAAGGCTACGAGCAGTACTTC
-,TRBJ1-5,-,TRBV10-2,CASSDRDIDQPQHF,TGCGCCAGCAGTGATAGGGACATCGATCAGCCCCAGCATTTT
once,TRBJ2-7,-,TRBV5-5,CASSGVEGNEQYF,TGTGCCAGCAGCGGAGTGGAGGGGAACGAGCAGTACTTC